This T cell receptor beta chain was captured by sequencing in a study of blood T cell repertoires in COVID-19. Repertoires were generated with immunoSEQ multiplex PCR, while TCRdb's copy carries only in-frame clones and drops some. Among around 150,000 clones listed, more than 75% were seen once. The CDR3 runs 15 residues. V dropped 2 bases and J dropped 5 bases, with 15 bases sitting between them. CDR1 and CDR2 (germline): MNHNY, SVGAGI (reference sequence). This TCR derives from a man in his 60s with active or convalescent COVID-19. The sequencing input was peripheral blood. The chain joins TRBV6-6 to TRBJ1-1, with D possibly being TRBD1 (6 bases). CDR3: CASSYSQGWVTEAFF. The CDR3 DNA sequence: TGTGCCAGCAGTTACAGTCAGGGGTGGGTTACTGAAGCTTTCTTT.